A single sample gave rise to the 23 T cell receptor beta chains below, sequenced in a study of blood T cell repertoires in COVID-19. Sequenced by immunoSEQ multiplex PCR; TCRdb stores in-frame clones only, minus some. The table has roughly 63,000 clones, around 89% seen once; the top ten hold about 1.5%. The sample comprised peripheral blood. The receptors stem from a man in his 60s with acute or convalescent COVID-19.

The V gene is TRBV6-5, the J gene TRBJ2-2, with D possibly matching TRBD1 (6 bases). Trimming removed 6 bases from V and 4 bases from J, with 12 bases in between. The germline gives CDR1 MNHEY, CDR2 SVGAGI. The CDR3 spans 14 residues. The CDR3 protein is CASSAYRVTGELFF. In DNA, the CDR3 is TGTGCCAGCAGCGCTTACAGGGTCACCGGGGAGCTGTTTTTT.

This chain joins TRBV7-2 and TRBJ2-1; a weak D match, TRBD2 (5 bases). The CDR3 extends over 14 amino acids. Germline lookup yields CDR1 SGHTA and CDR2 FQGNSA. V was shortened by 4 bases and J by 6 bases, with 13 bases between the two germline ends. This chain's CDR3 is CASSSPGVANEQFF. The CDR3 DNA reads as TGTGCCAGCAGCTCCCCCGGGGTAGCCAATGAGCAGTTCTTC. The complete variable domain, with remaining parts taken from reference TRBV7-2 and TRBJ2-1, reads GAGVSQSPSNKVTEKGKDVELRCDPISGHTALYWYRQSLGQGLEFLIYFQGNSAPDKSGLPSDRFSAERTGGSVSTLTIQRTQQEDSAVYLCASSSPGVANEQFFGPGTRLTVL.

The chain links TRBV28 to TRBJ2-7; tentatively, D is TRBD1 (6 bases). The CDR3 extends over 14 amino acids. The germline V gene has CDR1 MDHEN and CDR2 SYDVKM. Trimming removed 3 bases at V and 2 bases at J, with 11 bases between. The CDR3 nucleotides read TGTGCCAGCAGTTTCCAAAGGACAGCCTACGAGCAGTACTTC. Protein product: CASSFQRTAYEQYF.

The J gene is TRBJ1-6, the V gene TRBV27; no clear D gene. The CDR3 loop spans 17 amino acids. Trimming shortened V by 0 bases and J by 4 bases, and 13 bases separated the two germline ends. Germline V gene sequence: CDR1 MNHEY, CDR2 SMNVEV (reference sequence). As DNA, the CDR3 is TGTGCCAGCAGTTTATCATCCGGAGATTATTATAATTCACCCCTCCACTTT. Translating it yields CASSLSSGDYYNSPLHF.

The rearrangement joins TRBV6-5 to TRBJ2-7; a weak D match, TRBD1 (7 bases). V shed 6 bases and J shed 2 bases, with 14 bases lying between them. Germline lookup yields CDR1 MNHEY and CDR2 SVGAGI. The CDR3 contains 14 residues. The CDR3 bases are TGTGCCAGCAGGCGGGACAGAACGGCCTACGAGCAGTACTTC. This codes for CASRRDRTAYEQYF.

V gene TRBV6-2 or TRBV6-3 combines with J gene TRBJ2-7; TRBD1 agrees at 10 bases. The trim removed 6 bases at V and 1 base at J, leaving 9 bases unmatched. The germline CDR1 and CDR2 sequences are MNHEY and SVGEGT. This CDR3 comprises 16 residues. CDR3 sequence (DNA): TGTGCCAGCAGCCTTCATAGGACAGGGGGTTCCTACGAGCAGTACTTC. Encoded protein: CASSLHRTGGSYEQYF.

The chain has TRBV27 and TRBJ1-1; unclear D gene. Germline CDR1 MNHEY, CDR2 SMNVEV (reference sequence). Trimming removed 5 bases from V and 1 base from J, with 8 bases in between. The CDR3 totals 13 residues. The CDR3 DNA is TGTGCCAGCAGTCCAGGTTGGAACACTGAAGCTTTCTTT. Protein: CASSPGWNTEAFF.

The rearrangement joins TRBV6-1 to TRBJ1-3, with TRBD1 as a possible D gene (6 bases). From germline, CDR1 is MNHNS and CDR2 SASEGT. Trimming shortened V by 1 base and J by 7 bases, and 14 bases separated the two germline ends. This CDR3 region has 15 residues. CDR3 in DNA: TGTGCCAGCAGTGAAGAGCGACTTCAGGGGAACACCATATATTTT. Its translation is CASSEERLQGNTIYF.

J is TRBJ2-1 and V is TRBV7-2; D gene uncertain. The CDR3 sequence is 13 residues long. V dropped 1 base and J dropped 4 bases, with 5 bases sitting between them. Germline V gene sequence: CDR1 SGHTA, CDR2 FQGNSA. Here the CDR3 reads CASSLGRYNEQFF. DNA for the CDR3: TGTGCCAGCAGCTTAGGGAGATACAATGAGCAGTTCTTC.

The CDR3 region is CASSAGTGASLTTQHF. CDR3 nucleotides: TGTGCCAGCAGTGCCGGGACAGGGGCCTCTTTGACGACCCAGCATTTT. This chain connects TRBV6-1 to TRBJ1-5, with 10 bases fitting TRBD1. The length of the CDR3 is 16 residues. CDR1 is MNHNS, CDR2 SASEGT, per germline. V was clipped by 4 bases and J by 11 bases; unmatched bases: 14.

This clone occurred a few times. The chain employs TRBV7-9 and TRBJ1-6; maybe TRBD1 (6 bases). CDR3 length: 13 amino acids. V gave up 5 bases and J gave up 11 bases, with 13 bases separating them. Germline lookup yields CDR1 SEHNR and CDR2 FQNEAQ (reference sequence). CDR3 region: CASSPGRDTPLHF. CDR3 nucleotides: TGTGCCAGCAGCCCAGGACGGGACACACCCCTCCACTTT.

The DNA of the CDR3 is TGTGCCAGCAGCCCCCTGGGGGGAGGTTATCAGCCCCAGCATTTT. Translation gives CASSPLGGGYQPQHF. The J gene is TRBJ1-5, the V gene TRBV5-8, with TRBD1 as a possible D gene (5 bases). CDR1 is SGHTS and CDR2 is YDEGEE in the germline V gene. The CDR3 sequence is 15 residues long. V gave up 4 bases and J gave up 5 bases, with 16 bases separating them.

CDR3 sequence (DNA): TGCAGCGTTGTCGGGAACTACAATGAGCAGTTCTTC. It is translated as CSVVGNYNEQFF. The V call is TRBV29-1, the J call TRBJ2-1, with D perhaps TRBD2 (5 bases). The CDR3 extends over 12 amino acids. Germline lookup yields CDR1 SQVTM and CDR2 ANQGSEA. V lost 4 bases, J lost 3 bases, and 7 bases lay in between.

The V gene is TRBV15, the J gene TRBJ2-7; a weak D match, TRBD1 (5 bases). Germline V CDR1 and CDR2: LNHNV, YYDKDF (reference sequence). The CDR3 is 14 amino acids. Trimming pared 0 bases from V and 7 bases from J, leaving 13 bases between. The CDR3 reads CATSREGRVGEQYF. CDR3 bases: TGTGCCACCAGCAGAGAGGGCAGGGTGGGAGAGCAGTACTTC.

The chain links TRBV18 to TRBJ2-2; 10 positions agree with TRBD1. The CDR3 has 16 amino acids. CDR1 and CDR2 from the germline V gene are KGHSH and LQKENI. J was trimmed by 6 bases and V by 4 bases; bases with no gene match: 8. The CDR3 nucleotides read TGTGCCAGCTCACTTGGGACAGGGGCGAATTCCGGGGAGCTGTTTTTT. Residues: CASSLGTGANSGELFF. The full variable domain, its missing parts supplied by reference TRBV18 and TRBJ2-2, is NAGVMQNPRHLVRRRGQEARLRCSPMKGHSHVYWYRQLPEEGLKFMVYLQKENIIDESGMPKERFSAEFPKEGPSILRIQQVVRGDSAAYFCASSLGTGANSGELFFGEGSRLTVL.

The chain links TRBV28 to TRBJ1-2; the D gene is possibly TRBD1 (5 bases). Germline V gives CDR1 MDHEN, CDR2 SYDVKM. Trimming removed 4 bases at V and 0 bases at J, with 18 bases between. The CDR3 has 17 amino acids. The CDR3 protein is CASSSTGVTDANYGYTF. The CDR3 bases are TGTGCCAGCAGTTCAACAGGCGTGACAGACGCTAACTATGGCTACACCTTC.

The chain combines TRBV25-1 with TRBJ1-2; 9 bases align to TRBD1. The CDR3 consists of 14 residues. Germline trimming cut 4 bases from V and 3 bases from J; bases unmatched to any gene: 3. CDR1 MGHDK and CDR2 SYGVNS come from the germline V gene. The DNA of the CDR3 is TGTGCCAGCAGTGGAGGGACAGGGCACTATGGCTACACCTTC. Translation gives CASSGGTGHYGYTF.

The chain joins TRBV19 to TRBJ2-3, with D perhaps TRBD1 (6 bases). From germline, CDR1 is LNHDA and CDR2 SQIVND (reference sequence). V lost 5 bases and J lost 3, with 21 bases in between. This CDR3 comprises 17 residues. The CDR3: CASSPDPSGVGTDTQYF. CDR3 sequence (DNA): TGTGCCAGTAGTCCAGACCCCTCAGGGGTCGGTACAGATACGCAGTATTTT.

This chain links TRBV7-2 with TRBJ1-2; maybe TRBD1 (6 bases). CDR3 length: 16 amino acids. Germline CDR1 SGHTA, CDR2 FQGNSA. Trimming stripped 5 bases from V and 3 bases from J, with 19 bases between. The CDR3 sequence is CASSIDRPLWDYGYTF. The CDR3 nucleotides read TGTGCCAGCAGCATTGACAGGCCTCTATGGGACTATGGCTACACCTTC.

The V gene is TRBV7-8, the J gene TRBJ2-5; D remains unclear. This CDR3 has 13 amino acids. CDR1 SGHVS and CDR2 FQNEAQ come from the germline V gene. The ends were cut back, 3 bases at V and 2 bases at J, with 7 bases in the middle. The CDR3 DNA reads TGTGCCAGCAGCTTTTTAGTTCAAGAGACCCAGTACTTC. Translation: CASSFLVQETQYF.

The rearrangement uses TRBV4-3 and TRBJ2-1; TRBD1 matches at 9 bases. The germline gives CDR1 LGHNA, CDR2 YSLEER. Losses at the gene ends were 0 bases for V and 9 bases for J; bases not matched to a gene: 9. The CDR3 covers 16 residues. Here the CDR3 reads CASSQEWTGALGEQFF. As DNA, the CDR3 is TGCGCCAGCAGCCAAGAGTGGACAGGGGCCTTGGGTGAGCAGTTCTTC.

The J gene is TRBJ2-1, the V gene TRBV19, with TRBD2 identical over 9 bases. Per the germline V gene, CDR1 is LNHDA and CDR2 is SQIVND (reference sequence). This CDR3 is built from 16 residues. J gave up 8 bases and V 3 bases, and 11 bases lay outside the gene matches. CDR3 residues: CASSIIGGRAQYEQFF. The CDR3 DNA follows: TGTGCCAGTAGTATTATTGGCGGGAGGGCCCAGTATGAGCAGTTCTTC.

The chain joins TRBV5-4 to TRBJ1-1, with D uncertain. Trimming pared 0 bases from V and 0 bases from J, leaving 9 bases between. This CDR3 comprises 15 residues. Germline CDR1 SGHNT, CDR2 YYREEE (reference sequence). The CDR3 spells CASSLVQALNTEAFF. The DNA of the CDR3 is TGTGCCAGCAGCTTGGTGCAGGCCCTGAACACTGAAGCTTTCTTT.